The 17 T cell receptor beta chains below come from one sample, sequenced in a study of T cell changes during pregnancy in multiple sclerosis. Measured with immunoSEQ multiplex PCR; TCRdb has only the in-frame clones, and not every one. The sample carries over 100,000 clones, 80% to 95% recorded once. The source was peripheral blood, collected in the third trimester of pregnancy. The receptor source for this set is a female donor with multiple sclerosis, enrolled in a pregnancy study.

The chain links TRBV6-1 to TRBJ2-2, with D possibly TRBD1 on 6 matching bases. The CDR3 length is 15 residues. Germline loops: CDR1 MNHNS, CDR2 SASEGT. V shed 2 bases and J shed 4 bases, with 11 bases lying between them. The CDR3 loop reads CASSEIGRGTGELFF. CDR3 coding DNA: TGTGCCAGCAGTGAAATTGGCAGGGGCACCGGGGAGCTGTTTTTT.

V is TRBV28 and J is TRBJ1-5; D ambiguous. The CDR3 consists of 15 residues. Germline lookup yields CDR1 MDHEN and CDR2 SYDVKM. V was clipped by 4 bases and J by 4 bases, with 14 bases between them. CDR3 nucleotides: TGTGCCAGCAGTTCGAGGCGGGGAGGGAATCAGCCCCAGCATTTT. Its protein product is CASSSRRGGNQPQHF.

CDR3 DNA sequence: TGTGCCAGCAGTGAAACTAGTTGGTTATACAATGAGCAGTTCTTC. Translating it yields CASSETSWLYNEQFF. V and J are TRBV6-1 and TRBJ2-1; weak D call: TRBD2 (5 bases). V dropped 2 bases and J dropped 4 bases, with 12 bases sitting between them. The CDR3 consists of 15 residues. Germline CDR1 reads MNHNS; CDR2 reads SASEGT.

The chain links TRBV27 to TRBJ1-5; TRBD1 might be the D (5 bases). V lost 4 bases to trimming and J lost 7 bases, with 14 bases between them. Germline V gene sequence: CDR1 MNHEY, CDR2 SMNVEV (reference sequence). The length of the CDR3 is 14 residues. The CDR3 loop reads CASSSAGPGQPQHF. The DNA of the CDR3 is TGTGCCAGCAGTTCAGCAGGGCCGGGCCAGCCCCAGCATTTT.

V and J are TRBV19 and TRBJ1-2; the D gene is possibly TRBD1 (6 bases). CDR1 and CDR2 from the germline V gene are LNHDA and SQIVND (reference sequence). V was clipped by 3 bases and J by 4 bases, with 9 bases between them. This CDR3 contains 13 residues. In DNA, the CDR3 is TGTGCCAGTAGTATCCAGGGGAGCTATGGCTACACCTTC. It codes for CASSIQGSYGYTF.

The CDR3 region is CASSRGGTGVLSGELFF. The DNA for the CDR3 is TGCGCCAGCAGCCGGGGGGGGACAGGGGTATTATCCGGGGAGCTGTTTTTT. This sequence joins TRBV4-1 and TRBJ2-2, with 10 bases that match TRBD1. With V trimmed by 4 bases and J by 6 bases, 11 bases remained unmatched. Germline V gene sequence: CDR1 MGHRA, CDR2 YSYEKL. CDR3 length: 17 residues.

The chain links TRBV30 to TRBJ1-1; TRBD1 aligns across 8 bases. V shed 3 bases, J shed 3 bases, and the junction held 3 bases outside the gene matches. The CDR3 is made up of 13 amino acids. Germline V gene data show CDR1 as GTSNPN and CDR2 as SVGIG (reference sequence). This CDR3 reads CAWRMDRDTEAFF. CDR3 coding DNA: TGTGCCTGGAGAATGGACAGGGACACTGAAGCTTTCTTT. Variable domain in full (rest from reference TRBV30 and TRBJ1-1): SQTIHQWPATLVQPVGSPLSLECTVEGTSNPNLYWYRQAAGRGLQLLFYSVGIGQISSEVPQNLSASRPQDRQFILSSKKLLLSDSGFYLCAWRMDRDTEAFFGQGTRLTVV.

This chain links TRBV5-1 with TRBJ2-1, with a possible D match to TRBD2 (5 bases). CDR3 length: 12 residues. Trimming left V 6 bases short and J 7 bases short, with 11 bases between. Germline V lookup: CDR1 SGHRS, CDR2 YFSETQ. CDR3 nucleotides: TGCGCCAGCACCCCCGGGGAGAATGAGCAGTTCTTC. Its translation is CASTPGENEQFF.

The chain carries TRBV11-2 and TRBJ2-2, with 8 nucleotides matching TRBD1. Germline CDR1 and CDR2: SGHAT and FQNNGV. The CDR3 is made up of 16 amino acids. The ends lost 3 bases at V and 4 bases at J; junction bases unmatched: 7. CDR3 nucleotides: TGTGCCAGCAGCTTTCAGCCGGACAGGGCCACCGGGGAGCTGTTTTTT. Translated, it gives CASSFQPDRATGELFF.

This clone was seen once. The V gene is TRBV6-1, the J gene TRBJ1-4; TRBD1 aligns across 7 bases. Trimming took 1 base from V and 5 from J; bases not matched to a gene: 4. The CDR3 totals 15 residues. In germline, CDR1 is MNHNS, CDR2 SASEGT. CDR3 amino acids: CASSEGRQGNEKLFF. The CDR3 coding sequence is TGTGCCAGCAGTGAAGGGAGACAGGGAAATGAAAAACTGTTTTTT.

The chain carries TRBV7-2 and TRBJ1-3; a weak D match, TRBD1 (5 bases). Trimming stripped 1 base from V and 4 bases from J, with 20 bases between. Per the germline V gene, CDR1 is SGHTA and CDR2 is FQGNSA. The CDR3 loop spans 18 amino acids. In DNA form, the CDR3 reads TGTGCCAGCAGCTTAGAAGGGTTGGGGCAGCTACAAGGAAACACCATATATTTT. Residues: CASSLEGLGQLQGNTIYF.

This chain joins TRBV29-1 and TRBJ2-7; D possibly corresponds to TRBD2 (5 bases). Trimming left V 4 bases short and J 10 bases short, with 11 bases between. CDR3 size: 10 residues. Germline CDR1 and CDR2: SQVTM and ANQGSEA. CDR3 loop: CSVGTGIQYF. CDR3 sequence (DNA): TGCAGCGTTGGGACGGGGATTCAGTACTTC.

This chain links TRBV2 with TRBJ1-5; 9 bases line up with TRBD1. The CDR3 is 14 amino acids. V shed 2 bases, J shed 9 bases, and the junction held 5 bases outside the gene matches. Per the germline V gene, CDR1 is SNHLY and CDR2 is FYNNEI. CDR3 in amino acids: CASSERTGVVPQHF. CDR3 coding DNA: TGTGCCAGCAGTGAAAGGACAGGGGTTGTGCCCCAGCATTTT.

The V and J genes are TRBV29-1 and TRBJ2-2; no firm D call. The length of the CDR3 is 13 residues. Germline V gene sequence: CDR1 SQVTM, CDR2 ANQGSEA. V lost 7 bases, J lost 2 bases, and 11 bases lay in between. The CDR3 region is CSGGLQNTGELFF. CDR3 DNA sequence: TGCAGCGGAGGTTTACAAAACACCGGGGAGCTGTTTTTT.

The chain employs TRBV27 and TRBJ1-2, with 11 bases aligning to TRBD1. The CDR3 runs 14 residues. The germline V gene encodes CDR1 MNHEY and CDR2 SMNVEV (reference sequence). The V segment lost 8 bases and the J segment 6 bases; nucleotides outside the gene matches: 8. This CDR3 reads CASAFGQGANGYTF. In DNA, the CDR3 is TGTGCCAGCGCGTTCGGACAGGGGGCGAATGGCTACACCTTC.

CDR3 sequence reads: CASSPLAGLNEQFF. CDR3 bases: TGTGCCAGCTCACCCCTAGCGGGTCTTAATGAGCAGTTCTTC. The chain has TRBV18 and TRBJ2-1, with TRBD2 matching over 8 bases. The CDR3 consists of 14 residues. Unmatched junction bases numbered 5, after V lost 3 bases and J lost 7 bases. CDR1 and CDR2 from the germline V gene are KGHSH and LQKENI. The whole variable domain, remainder taken from reference TRBV18 and TRBJ2-1, is NAGVMQNPRHLVRRRGQEARLRCSPMKGHSHVYWYRQLPEEGLKFMVYLQKENIIDESGMPKERFSAEFPKEGPSILRIQQVVRGDSAAYFCASSPLAGLNEQFFGPGTRLTVL.

V usage is TRBV11-2 and J usage is TRBJ2-7; maybe TRBD2 (6 bases). The V gene lost 5 bases and the J gene lost 5 bases, with 22 bases spanning the gap. The CDR3 extends over 16 amino acids. Germline V gene data show CDR1 as SGHAT and CDR2 as FQNNGV. CDR3 sequence reads: CASSPERRGPPDEQYF. In DNA form, the CDR3 reads TGTGCCAGCAGCCCCGAGCGGCGGGGACCCCCGGACGAGCAGTACTTC.